This T cell receptor (beta chain) was documented in a study of beta chain features in type 1 diabetes. Study-wide context: Cell yields, age and gender were similar between patients and healthy donors.

Expressed TCRB transcripts were sequenced because the isolated RNA had all been reverse transcribed beforehand. The data were produced by immunoSEQ multiplex PCR, yet TCRdb's version contains in-frame clones alone and is incomplete. Of some 410,000 clones detected, roughly 13% appear once; the ten largest clones hold roughly 0.033%. The germline V and J ends were trimmed by 6 bases and 8 bases, with 19 bases remaining between them. Germline V gene lookup returns CDR1 MGHDK and CDR2 SYGVNS. The CDR3 consists of 14 residues. Every donor provided one heparinised blood draw, which averaged roughly 120 mL.

The specimen was naive CD4+ T cells from blood. This chain links TRBV25-1 with TRBJ1-2; D is ambiguous. The sequence derives from a man aged 25-45 years in good health. The CDR3 sequence: CASSPIGVPGGYTF. CDR3 sequence (DNA): TGTGCCAGCAGCCCCATCGGGGTTCCAGGAGGCTACACCTTC.